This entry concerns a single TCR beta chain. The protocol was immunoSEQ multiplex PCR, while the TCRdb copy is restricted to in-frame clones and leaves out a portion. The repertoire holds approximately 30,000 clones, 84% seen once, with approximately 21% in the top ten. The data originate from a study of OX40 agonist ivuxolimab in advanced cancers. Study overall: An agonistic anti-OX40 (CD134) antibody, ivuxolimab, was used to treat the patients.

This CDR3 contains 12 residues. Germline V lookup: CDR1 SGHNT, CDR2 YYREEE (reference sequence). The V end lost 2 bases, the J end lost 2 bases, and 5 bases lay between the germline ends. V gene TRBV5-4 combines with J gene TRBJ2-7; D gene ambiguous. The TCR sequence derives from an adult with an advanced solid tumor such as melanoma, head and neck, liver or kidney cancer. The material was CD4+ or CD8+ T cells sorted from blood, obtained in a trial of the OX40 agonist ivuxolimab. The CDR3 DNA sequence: TGTGCCAGCAGCTTTCCACCCTACGAGCAGTACTTC. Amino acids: CASSFPPYEQYF. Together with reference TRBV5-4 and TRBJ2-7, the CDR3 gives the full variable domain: ETGVTQSPTHLIKTRGQQVTLRCSSQSGHNTVSWYQQALGQGPQFIFQYYREEENGRGNFPPRFSGLQFPNYSSELNVNALELDDSALYLCASSFPPYEQYFGPGTRLTVT.